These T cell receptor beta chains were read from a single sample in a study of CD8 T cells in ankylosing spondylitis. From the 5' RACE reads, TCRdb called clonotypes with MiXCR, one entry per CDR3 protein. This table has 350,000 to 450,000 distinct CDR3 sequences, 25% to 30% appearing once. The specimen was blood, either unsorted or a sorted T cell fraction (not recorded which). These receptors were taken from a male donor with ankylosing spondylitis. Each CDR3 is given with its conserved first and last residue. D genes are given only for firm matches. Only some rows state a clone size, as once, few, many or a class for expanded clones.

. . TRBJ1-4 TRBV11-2 TGTGCCAGCAGCTTAGATCTCGGAGGGGATGAATATGAAAAACTGTTTTTT CASSLDLGGDEYEKLFF
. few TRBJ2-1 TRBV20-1 TGCAGTGCTAGAGATCCCGGGCGGCATGAGCAGTTCTTC CSARDPGRHEQFF
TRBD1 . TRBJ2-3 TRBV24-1 TGTGCCACCAGTGATCCCGGGGGTCAGGGGGCCCGCGATACGCAGTATTTT CATSDPGGQGARDTQYF
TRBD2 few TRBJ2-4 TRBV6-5 TGTGCCAGCAGTTCCAAAGGGGCGGGAGGGCCGTGGAACATTCAGTACTTC CASSSKGAGGPWNIQYF
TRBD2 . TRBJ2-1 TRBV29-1 TGCAGCACCGGCCGGGGACTAGCGGGTAAGGAGCAGTTCTTC CSTGRGLAGKEQFF
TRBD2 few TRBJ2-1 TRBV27 TGTGCCAGCAGTTTGGGACTACAATTGAATGAGCAGTTCTTC CASSLGLQLNEQFF
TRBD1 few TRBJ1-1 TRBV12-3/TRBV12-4 TGTGCCAGCAGTCCCGGGACAGGGGGCCTGCTGACTGAAGCTTTCTTT CASSPGTGGLLTEAFF
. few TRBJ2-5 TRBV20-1 TGCAGTGCTAGAGCCCGCCGGGGCGGGGTCCAAGAGACCCAGTACTTC CSARARRGGVQETQYF
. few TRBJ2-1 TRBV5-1 TGCGCCAGCAGCTTGGTGTCTTCTAGCAATGAGCAGTTCTTC CASSLVSSSNEQFF
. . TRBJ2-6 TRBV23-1 TGCGCCAGCAGTCAATCGTGGGGCGCCGGGGCCAACGTCCTGACTTTC CASSQSWGAGANVLTF
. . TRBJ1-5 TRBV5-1 TGCGCCAGCAGCCCAGGGGTAGTCGAAGGGAATCAGCCCCAGCATTTT CASSPGVVEGNQPQHF
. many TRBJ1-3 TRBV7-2 TGTGCCAGCAGCTTAGGGGCCTTTGAGGGAAACACCATATATTTT CASSLGAFEGNTIYF
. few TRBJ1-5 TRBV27 TGTGCCAGCAGTTCCAAATCAGGGAAAGGGAATCAGCCCCAGCATTTT CASSSKSGKGNQPQHF
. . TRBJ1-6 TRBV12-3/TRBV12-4 TGTGCCAGCAGTTTAGCGCAGGGTTTGTCACCCCTCCACTTT CASSLAQGLSPLHF
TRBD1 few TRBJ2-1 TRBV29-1 TGCAGCGCCGACAGGGTGGACGAGCAGTTCTTC CSADRVDEQFF
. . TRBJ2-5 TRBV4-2 TGTGCCAGCAGCCAAGAGACCGCCCAAGAGACCCAGTACTTC CASSQETAQETQYF
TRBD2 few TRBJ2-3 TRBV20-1 TGCAGTGTGGGCCAGCGGGAGGGTCGAGATACGCAGTATTTT CSVGQREGRDTQYF
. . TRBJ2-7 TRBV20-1 TGCAGTGCTAGCCACTATTCCTACGAGCAGTACTTC CSASHYSYEQYF
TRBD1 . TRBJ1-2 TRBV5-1 TGCGCCAGCAGCTCGGGACAGCTTCGTGATGGCTACACCTTC CASSSGQLRDGYTF
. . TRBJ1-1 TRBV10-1 TGCGCCAGCAGCTCGGGGTTCACTGAAGCTTTCTTT CASSSGFTEAFF
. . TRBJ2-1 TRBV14 TGTGCCAGCAGCCAGAGACTAGACCTGTTCTTC CASSQRLDLFF
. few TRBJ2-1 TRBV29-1 TGCAGCGTTGTCCCGAGTGAGCAGTTCTTC CSVVPSEQFF
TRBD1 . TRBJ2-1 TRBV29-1 TGCAGCGCAGACAGGGATAATTCCTACAATGAGCAGTTCTTC CSADRDNSYNEQFF
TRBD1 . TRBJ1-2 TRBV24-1 TGTGCCACCAGTGCCCCCGGGACAGGATCCTATGGCTACACCTTC CATSAPGTGSYGYTF
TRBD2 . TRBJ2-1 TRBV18 TGTGCCAGCTCACCATGGACTGGCGGGAGTAATGAGCAGTTCTTC CASSPWTGGSNEQFF
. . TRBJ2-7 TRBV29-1 TGCAGCGTTGCGTTAACCCGTGAGGAGCAGTACTTC CSVALTREEQYF
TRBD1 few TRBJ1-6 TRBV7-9 TGTGCCAGCAGCTATGGGACAGGGGGAAATTCACCCCTCCACTTT CASSYGTGGNSPLHF
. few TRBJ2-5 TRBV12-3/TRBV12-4 TGTGCCAGCACCGCCTACTATAGAGTCGGAGAGACCCAGTACTTC CASTAYYRVGETQYF
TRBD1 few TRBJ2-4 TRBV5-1 TGCGCCAGCACCGGACAGGGGGCAAACATTCAGTACTTC CASTGQGANIQYF
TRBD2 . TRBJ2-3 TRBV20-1 TGCAGTGCTAGTCGGCGGGAGGGGACAGATACGCAGTATTTT CSASRREGTDTQYF
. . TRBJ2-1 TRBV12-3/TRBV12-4 TGTGCCAGCAGTTCTAGCGTCCCGGACAATGAGCAGTTCTTC CASSSSVPDNEQFF
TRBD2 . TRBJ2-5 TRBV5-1 TGCGCCAGCAACGCGGGAGGCGGAGAGACCCAGTACTTC CASNAGGGETQYF
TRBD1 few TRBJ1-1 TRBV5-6 TGTGCCAGCAGGAGGGACAGGGCGAACTCTGAAGCTTTCTTT CASRRDRANSEAFF
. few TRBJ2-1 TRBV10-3 TGTGCCATCATGAACGCGGCTTCCTACAATGAGCAGTTCTTC CAIMNAASYNEQFF
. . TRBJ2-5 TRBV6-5 TGTGCCAGCGGGTCTGTTAGCGGAACCCAGTACTTC CASGSVSGTQYF
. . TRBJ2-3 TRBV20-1 TGCAGTGCTAGAGCGGGGGCGGGGCCCCCCACAGATACGCAGTATTTT CSARAGAGPPTDTQYF
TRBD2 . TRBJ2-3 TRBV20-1 TGCAGTGCTAGAGGTCCTAGCGGGAGGCAAGATACGCAGTATTTT CSARGPSGRQDTQYF
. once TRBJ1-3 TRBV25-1 TGTGCCAGCAGTTCAGGGACTGGAAACACCATATATTTT CASSSGTGNTIYF
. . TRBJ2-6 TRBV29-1 TGCAGCGTTGACGAGGGAGGCTCTGGGGCCAACGTCCTGACTTTC CSVDEGGSGANVLTF
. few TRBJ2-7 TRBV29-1 TGCAGCGTTGACCAAGGAAACCCCGAGACCTACGAGCAGTACTTC CSVDQGNPETYEQYF
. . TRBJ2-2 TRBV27 TGTGCCAGCAAGTTTGTAACCACCGGGGAGCTGTTTTTT CASKFVTTGELFF
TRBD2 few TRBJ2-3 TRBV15 TGTGCCACCAGCTCTCAGACTAGCGGGGGCCCCGATACGCAGTATTTT CATSSQTSGGPDTQYF
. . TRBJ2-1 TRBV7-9 TGTGCCAGCAGCTTCTCCCGCGGAAGCTCCTACAATGAGCAGTTCTTC CASSFSRGSSYNEQFF
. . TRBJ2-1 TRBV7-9 TGTGCCAGCAGCTGTTGGGACTGCCCTGTCGATGAGCAGTTCTTC CASSCWDCPVDEQFF
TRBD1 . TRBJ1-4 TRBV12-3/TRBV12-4 TGTGCCAGCAGTTTAGCTCCTGGGACAGGCGGAAAACTGTTTTTT CASSLAPGTGGKLFF
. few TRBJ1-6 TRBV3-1 TGTGCCAGCAGACCCCACGCTGGTTCCTATAATTCACCCCTCCACTTT CASRPHAGSYNSPLHF
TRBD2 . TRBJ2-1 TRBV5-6 TGTGCCAGCAGCCGGGACTACGAGCAGTTCTTC CASSRDYEQFF
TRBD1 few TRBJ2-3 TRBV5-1 TGCGCCAGCAGCCCCCGGGACAGGGGCTCAGATACGCAGTATTTT CASSPRDRGSDTQYF